The TCR beta chain described here comes from a study of blood T cell repertoires in COVID-19. The wider study: Spain, Italy and the United States supplied samples that represented acute and convalescent COVID-19.

This clone came up a few times. The CDR3 length is 13 residues. Losses at the gene ends were 4 bases for V and 1 base for J; bases not matched to a gene: 1. CDR1 is MDHEN and CDR2 is SYDVKM in the germline V gene. Study processing details: Reference gene primer amplification gave estimated nucleated cell counts. TCRdb keeps only in-frame clones here, not all; method: immunoSEQ multiplex PCR. That table is the source of V, J and clone size, and D and trimming were worked out from the DNA. This sample yields 350,000 or so clones, of which roughly 84% are seen a single time; roughly 1% belongs to the top ten. Participants, about 18 to 100 years old, spanned 25 or so US areas.

The gene calls are TRBV28 and TRBJ2-7, with TRBD1 matching over 7 bases. Sample: PBMCs or T cells enriched from blood (not recorded which). The TCR comes from a woman in her twenties or thirties who had recovered from COVID-19. CDR3 amino acids: CASSSGQSYEQYF. The DNA for the CDR3 is TGTGCCAGCAGTTCGGGACAGTCCTACGAGCAGTACTTC.